The sequence of this T cell receptor beta chain was determined in a study of blood T cell repertoires in COVID-19. In its sample, this clone was seen once. Germline assignment: CDR1 SGHAT and CDR2 FQNNGV. This CDR3 region has 15 residues. V was clipped by 4 bases and J by 2 bases, with 15 bases between them. The protocol was immunoSEQ multiplex PCR, while the TCRdb copy is restricted to in-frame clones and leaves out a portion. The sample comprises roughly 100,000 clones, approximately 88% of which are singletons, and around 11% rests with the top ten. The V call is TRBV11-2, the J call TRBJ2-7; D call uncertain. Sequenced: peripheral blood. This TCR was sampled from a human donor in a cohort sampled during active COVID-19. The CDR3 is CASSSRLVSAYEQYF. CDR3 nucleotides: TGTGCCAGCAGCTCCCGATTGGTTAGTGCCTACGAGCAGTACTTC.